This T cell receptor beta chain was captured in a study of T cell clones after liver transplantation. Study information: Three of the eight recipients were HCV-positive; the rest had non-autoimmune, non-viral transplant indications. At least one year of complete immunosuppression withdrawal without enzymes over twice normal defined tolerance. Samples came pre-transplant, pre-randomization before withdrawal, and post-randomization after withdrawal ended.

With respect to this clone: No antigen is known for it.

TCRdb's table, derived via immunoSEQ multiplex PCR, lists solely in-frame clones and lacks some. This table holds roughly 120,000 clones, over 75% found once. Findings of the study overall: Circulating graft-donor-reactive CD4 TCRbeta sequences fell significantly post-transplant in most of the 8 subjects.

The clonotype comes from a human patient who received a liver transplant. Some T cells may be the graft donor's. The sequencing here drew on CD4+ T cells from blood, taken 12 months after liver transplant.

CDR3 in DNA: TGCGCCAGCAACCCCTGGAGCGGGAGAGATAATGAGCAGTTCTTC. Translated: CASNPWSGRDNEQFF. The chain joins TRBV5-1 to TRBJ2-1; TRBD2 matches at 8 bases. The trim removed 6 bases at V and 7 bases at J, leaving 12 bases unmatched. This CDR3 comprises 15 residues. Germline CDR1 reads SGHRS; CDR2 reads YFSETQ. The full variable domain, completed using reference TRBV5-1 and TRBJ2-1, is KAGVTQTPRYLIKTRGQQVTLSCSPISGHRSVSWYQQTPGQGLQFLFEYFSETQRNKGNFPGRFSGRQFSNSRSEMNVSTLELGDSALYLCASNPWSGRDNEQFFGPGTRLTVL.